These 28 T cell receptor beta chains were sequenced from one sample in a study of blood T cell repertoires in COVID-19. The assay was immunoSEQ multiplex PCR, and TCRdb's table has in-frame clones only and misses some. This sample carries about 200,000 clones, 85% to 90% of them seen once, and the ten largest clones take 0.62%. The sequenced sample consisted of peripheral blood. The receptors here all came from a man between 45 and 60 years old with acute or convalescent COVID-19.

The V call is TRBV11-2, the J call TRBJ1-6; maybe TRBD1 (5 bases). Germline V lookup: CDR1 SGHAT, CDR2 FQNNGV. The CDR3 has 16 residues. The V and J ends lost 5 bases and 7 bases respectively, with 18 bases between them. The chain's CDR3 is CASSPARGYQNSPLHF. The CDR3 nucleotides read TGTGCCAGCAGCCCCGCAAGGGGCTACCAAAATTCACCCCTCCACTTT.

This clone was recorded once. The gene calls are TRBV6-5 and TRBJ1-2, with TRBD1 matching 9 bases. The V gene's germline CDR1 is MNHEY and CDR2 SVGAGI. CDR3 length equals 15 residues. With V trimmed by 7 bases and J by 1 base, 7 bases remained unmatched. CDR3 protein: CASTLGTGLNYGYTF. The CDR3 region has the DNA TGTGCCAGCACCCTGGGGACAGGGCTTAACTATGGCTACACCTTC.

V is TRBV7-6 and J is TRBJ2-7; maybe TRBD2 (6 bases). The CDR3 spans 15 residues. Germline V lookup: CDR1 SGHVS, CDR2 FNYEAQ. Trimming took off 4 bases at V and 4 bases at J, with 17 bases between the two ends. The CDR3 nucleotides are TGTGCCAGCAGCTCCTCCTCGGGGGTACTGTACGAGCAGTACTTC. Protein sequence: CASSSSSGVLYEQYF. Supplemented by reference TRBV7-6 and TRBJ2-7, the full variable domain reads GAGVSQSPRYKVTKRGQDVALRCDPISGHVSLYWYRQALGQGPEFLTYFNYEAQQDKSGLPNDRFSAERPEGSISTLTIQRTEQRDSAMYRCASSSSSGVLYEQYFGPGTRLTVT.

The chain carries TRBV6-6 and TRBJ1-6; D is perhaps TRBD1 (6 bases). CDR1 and CDR2 from the germline V gene are MNHNY and SVGAGI (reference sequence). The CDR3 length is 14 residues. V gave up 2 bases and J gave up 8 bases, with 10 bases separating them. The DNA for the CDR3 is TGTGCCAGCAGTTACGTACAGGGAGATTCACCCCTCCACTTT. It is translated as CASSYVQGDSPLHF.

This clone appeared a single time. The chain combines TRBV9 with TRBJ2-7, with a tentative D call TRBD1 (5 bases). V was shortened by 4 bases and J by 2 bases, with 16 bases between the two germline ends. This CDR3 has 15 amino acids. Germline V gene lookup returns CDR1 SGDLS and CDR2 YYNGEE. CDR3 loop: CASSPTIDSTYEQYF. CDR3 nucleotides: TGTGCCAGCAGCCCAACCATAGACAGTACCTACGAGCAGTACTTC.

The chain uses TRBV7-9 and TRBJ1-4; D possibly corresponds to TRBD1 (6 bases). Per the germline V gene, CDR1 is SEHNR and CDR2 is FQNEAQ (reference sequence). This CDR3 is 13 amino acids long. V gave up 11 bases and J gave up 3 bases, with 13 bases separating them. The chain's CDR3 is CAVSDRANEKLFF. The CDR3 bases are TGTGCCGTTTCGGACAGAGCTAATGAAAAACTGTTTTTT.

The rearrangement joins TRBV9 to TRBJ2-2, with 11 bases that match TRBD2. CDR3 length: 18 amino acids. J gave up 2 bases and V 1 base, and 7 bases lay outside the gene matches. Per the germline V gene, CDR1 is SGDLS and CDR2 is YYNGEE. The CDR3 DNA reads as TGTGCCAGCAGCGTAACTCCTAGCGGGGGGCCAAACACCGGGGAGCTGTTTTTT. It is translated as CASSVTPSGGPNTGELFF.

This rearrangement joins TRBV27 to TRBJ2-2; 7 nucleotides match TRBD1. V was clipped by 7 bases and J by 0 bases; unmatched bases: 5. There are 15 residues in the CDR3. Germline loops: CDR1 MNHEY, CDR2 SMNVEV (reference sequence). The CDR3 here is CASKRTGSNTGELFF. Here the CDR3 DNA reads TGTGCCAGCAAGCGGACAGGATCGAACACCGGGGAGCTGTTTTTT.

CDR3 DNA sequence: TGTGCCAGTAGTGCCGGGACTAGCGGGGGGGCTGGGGCCAACGTCCTGACTTTC. As protein: CASSAGTSGGAGANVLTF. The chain recombines TRBV19 with TRBJ2-6; 16 bases match TRBD2. CDR3 size: 18 residues. V lost 5 bases to trimming and J lost 2 bases; unmatched junction nucleotides: 3. Germline CDR1 is LNHDA and CDR2 is SQIVND (reference sequence). Drawing the rest from reference TRBV19 and TRBJ2-6, the complete variable domain is DGGITQSPKYLFRKEGQNVTLSCEQNLNHDAMYWYRQDPGQGLRLIYYSQIVNDFQKGDIAEGYSVSREKKESFPLTVTSAQKNPTAFYLCASSAGTSGGAGANVLTFGAGSRLTVL.

The V and J genes are TRBV7-9 and TRBJ2-2, with a tentative D call TRBD2 (7 bases). The CDR3 extends over 16 amino acids. CDR1 is SEHNR, CDR2 FQNEAQ, per germline (reference sequence). V was shortened by 2 bases and J by 1 base, with 11 bases between the two germline ends. This CDR3 reads CASSLSGGLNTGELFF. CDR3 DNA sequence: TGTGCCAGCAGCTTATCCGGGGGGCTGAACACCGGGGAGCTGTTTTTT.

CDR3 nucleotide sequence: TGTGCCTGGGTCGGTACTCCTGTGGATTTTTCACAGGGGGCGGACACTGAAGCTTTCTTT. Translated: CAWVGTPVDFSQGADTEAFF. The chain employs TRBV30 and TRBJ1-1; 9 bases agree with TRBD1. This CDR3 is 20 amino acids long. Per the germline V gene, CDR1 is GTSNPN and CDR2 is SVGIG (reference sequence). The V gene end was trimmed by 5 bases and the J gene end by 3 bases; junction bases not matched to a gene: 25.

The V call is TRBV5-1, the J call TRBJ2-5; 8 positions match TRBD1. Germline V gene sequence: CDR1 SGHRS, CDR2 YFSETQ. J was trimmed by 3 bases and V by 6 bases; bases with no gene match: 13. The CDR3 consists of 16 residues. The CDR3 protein is CASTPGGSGGEETQYF. CDR3 coding DNA: TGCGCCAGCACCCCGGGCGGCTCAGGGGGCGAAGAGACCCAGTACTTC.

The CDR3, as DNA: TGTGCCAGCAGATTCGGGACTAGCGGTTACAATGAGCAGTTCTTC. This gives the protein CASRFGTSGYNEQFF. V gene TRBV11-2 combines with J gene TRBJ2-1; the match to TRBD2 covers 11 bases. V shed 6 bases and J 4 bases; nucleotides not matched to a gene: 5. Germline V gene sequence: CDR1 SGHAT, CDR2 FQNNGV. This CDR3 comprises 15 residues.

CDR3 loop: CASSPGGTSQETQYF. DNA of the CDR3: TGTGCCAGCAGCCCCGGAGGTACAAGCCAAGAGACCCAGTACTTC. The J gene is TRBJ2-5, the V gene TRBV9, with D perhaps TRBD2 (5 bases). Trimming pared 4 bases from V and 1 base from J, leaving 14 bases between. CDR3 size: 15 residues. CDR1 is SGDLS, CDR2 YYNGEE, per germline.

The chain joins TRBV2 to TRBJ1-2, with D unresolved. Germline V gives CDR1 SNHLY, CDR2 FYNNEI. Trimming pared 7 bases from V and 5 bases from J, leaving 8 bases between. CDR3 length: 11 amino acids. CDR3 loop: CASKSVYGYTF. The CDR3 region has the DNA TGTGCCAGCAAAAGCGTGTATGGCTACACCTTC.

This chain joins TRBV4-3 and TRBJ1-1, with 10 bases aligning to TRBD1. CDR1 and CDR2 from the germline V gene are LGHNA and YSLEER. The CDR3 sequence is 17 residues long. V was pared by 0 bases and J by 5 bases, with 9 bases of the junction left unmatched. The DNA of the CDR3 is TGCGCCAGCAGCCAAGATTGGGGGACAGGGGCAGAGACTGAAGCTTTCTTT. This encodes CASSQDWGTGAETEAFF.

This chain joins TRBV25-1 and TRBJ1-4; TRBD1 matches at 10 bases. V was clipped by 4 bases and J by 5 bases; unmatched bases: 4. This CDR3 comprises 15 residues. Germline values: CDR1 MGHDK, CDR2 SYGVNS. As DNA, the CDR3 is TGTGCCAGCAGTGGCCCGGGACAGGGGAATGAAAAACTGTTTTTT. Translated: CASSGPGQGNEKLFF.

This chain links TRBV6-5 with TRBJ1-5; TRBD1 aligns across 8 bases. CDR1 is MNHEY and CDR2 is SVGAGI in the germline V gene. CDR3 length: 13 residues. The ends lost 7 bases at V and 4 bases at J; junction bases unmatched: 3. CDR3 in DNA: TGTGCCAGCACGGGACAGGTGAATCAGCCCCAGCATTTT. This encodes CASTGQVNQPQHF.

The chain couples TRBV5-1 to TRBJ2-7; TRBD1 agrees at 9 bases. The CDR3 consists of 15 residues. V gave up 2 bases and J gave up 2 bases; unmatched junction bases: 5. Germline CDR1 SGHRS, CDR2 YFSETQ. The CDR3 coding sequence is TGCGCCAGCAGCTTAGGCGGGACAGGGCCCTACGAGCAGTACGTC. Translating gives CASSLGGTGPYEQYV.

The rearrangement uses TRBV7-3 and TRBJ2-1; 10 nucleotides match TRBD2. Germline assignment: CDR1 SGHTA and CDR2 FQGTGA. The CDR3 length is 15 residues. Trimming took 5 bases from V and 3 from J; bases not matched to a gene: 4. The CDR3 spells CASSRGTSVYNEQFF. The CDR3 coding sequence is TGTGCCAGCAGCCGGGGGACTAGCGTCTACAATGAGCAGTTCTTC.

The chain employs TRBV6-6 and TRBJ1-1; no reliable D call. Germline V gives CDR1 MNHNY, CDR2 SVGAGI (reference sequence). The V gene lost 5 bases and the J gene lost 0 bases, with 7 bases spanning the gap. The CDR3 is 13 amino acids. In nucleotides, the CDR3 is TGTGCCAGCAGTGCCCAGGTGAACACTGAAGCTTTCTTT. This codes for CASSAQVNTEAFF.

The chain is built from TRBV7-2 and TRBJ2-3; no definite D call. V was trimmed by 4 bases and J by 7 bases, leaving 15 bases between them. Germline V gene lookup returns CDR1 SGHTA and CDR2 FQGNSA. The CDR3 has 14 amino acids. As DNA, the CDR3 is TGTGCCAGCAGCTACCAGCTATGGGCGAATACGCAGTATTTT. It is translated as CASSYQLWANTQYF.

The rearrangement links TRBV11-1 to TRBJ1-1, with 7 bases identical to TRBD1. V lost 6 bases and J lost 4; bases outside the gene matches: 5. This CDR3 region has 13 residues. Per the germline V gene, CDR1 is SGHAT and CDR2 is FQDESV (reference sequence). The CDR3 is CASSYQGGTEAFF. In DNA, the CDR3 is TGTGCCAGCAGTTACCAGGGGGGCACTGAAGCTTTCTTT.

The gene calls are TRBV3-1 (or the pseudogene TRBV3-2) and TRBJ2-7; D is perhaps TRBD2 (5 bases). V lost 1 base and J lost 4, with 5 bases in between. The CDR3 contains 12 residues. The germline gives CDR1 LGHDT, CDR2 YNNKEL (reference sequence). CDR3 in amino acids: CASSQGGYEQYF. DNA of the CDR3: TGTGCCAGCAGCCAAGGAGGGTACGAGCAGTACTTC.

The chain recombines TRBV6-5 with TRBJ1-4, with TRBD1 matching over 8 bases. In germline, CDR1 is MNHEY, CDR2 SVGAGI. The CDR3 runs to 15 residues. The V and J ends lost 4 bases and 5 bases, in that order; junction bases with no gene match: 6. CDR3 coding DNA: TGTGCCAGCAGTTCCTGGACAGGGTCAAATGAAAAACTGTTTTTT. Amino acid sequence: CASSSWTGSNEKLFF.

In its sample, this clone was seen once. The V call is TRBV28, the J call TRBJ2-1; weak D call: TRBD1 (5 bases). V was pared by 5 bases and J by 6 bases, with 11 bases between. CDR3 length: 13 amino acids. Germline V gene lookup returns CDR1 MDHEN and CDR2 SYDVKM. The CDR3 DNA is TGTGCCAGCAGTACCCAGGGCGGCAATGAGCAGTTCTTC. Residues: CASSTQGGNEQFF.

This sequence joins TRBV30 and TRBJ2-1, with D possibly matching TRBD2 (6 bases). CDR1 GTSNPN and CDR2 SVGIG come from the germline V gene (reference sequence). V shed 3 bases and J shed 6 bases, with 12 bases lying between them. The CDR3 contains 13 residues. The CDR3 DNA reads as TGTGCCTGGAGCAAAACTAGCCGCAATGAGCAGTTCTTC. The encoded protein is CAWSKTSRNEQFF.

In this sample, this clone turned up a few times. The chain links TRBV11-2 to TRBJ2-5, with 7 bases lining up with TRBD1. The CDR3 length is 15 residues. Trimming took 9 bases from V and 2 from J; bases not matched to a gene: 12. Germline V lookup: CDR1 SGHAT, CDR2 FQNNGV. This chain's CDR3 is CASRDSRYSQETQYF. In DNA form, the CDR3 reads TGTGCCAGTCGGGACAGTCGATATTCTCAAGAGACCCAGTACTTC.